Sequencing of this T cell receptor beta chain was carried out in a study of CXCR3-negative and CXCR3-positive naive CD8 T cells. Study conclusions and caveats: More hydrophobic TRB CDR3s were found in CXCR3-positive naive cells than in CXCR3-negative naive cells. In cryopreserved cells, CXCR3 expression partially decreased, and fresh PBMCs were used in most assays. Naive CXCR3-positive and CXCR3-negative cells shared TRBV-TRBJ usage; memory cells diverged.

Naive CD8+ T cells had a CD45RO-CCR7+CD27+CD95- phenotype. The germline V gene encodes CDR1 SQVTM and CDR2 ANQGSEA. The CDR3 loop spans 14 amino acids. Note on this clonotype: The target antigen is unknown.

cDNA libraries for TRB were generated by 5' RACE incorporating UMI labels. TCRdb reprocessed the 5' RACE reads, keeping one entry per CDR3 protein, no DNA. The table gives under 110,000 distinct CDR3 sequences; the top ten clones make up 0.3% to 0.4% of it. Sequenced sample: naive CXCR3+ CD8+ T cells from blood. Subset reported: CD45RO-CCR7+CD27+CD95- naive CD8+ T cells expressing CXCR3 (TNR3+). The TCR originated in a human donor in good health. Some clones in this sample may be carry-over from other donors' samples. The chain employs TRBV29-1 and TRBJ1-4. CDR3 loop: CSERRVATNEKLFF.